One and the same sample provided the 12 T cell receptor beta chains below, sequenced in a study of radiotherapy plus CTLA-4 blockade in lung cancer. Method: immunoSEQ multiplex PCR; TCRdb's copy keeps in-frame clones and lacks some. The sample records some 100,000 clones, about four fifths being singletons. The specimen was peripheral blood, collected from a patient treated with radiotherapy plus ipilimumab. Receptors originate from a human donor with non-small cell lung cancer who had a partial response to radiotherapy plus ipilimumab.

The chain's CDR3 is CASSQPGTVSYEQYF. The CDR3 DNA reads as TGCGCCAGCAGTCAACCCGGGACAGTATCCTACGAGCAGTACTTC. The chain combines TRBV23-1 with TRBJ2-7; TRBD1 aligns across 7 bases. TRBV23-1 is an ORF for which the function is uncertain. J lost 1 base, V lost 2 bases, and 5 bases had no gene match. This CDR3 contains 15 residues.

This chain connects TRBV19 to TRBJ1-5; TRBD1 agrees at 8 bases. The length of the CDR3 is 13 residues. Germline trimming cut 8 bases from V and 13 bases from J; bases unmatched to any gene: 13. In germline, CDR1 is LNHDA, CDR2 SQIVND (reference sequence). Written as DNA, the CDR3 is TGTGCCAGTGCTCCGGGACAGGACCTCAATCAGCATTTT. It specifies CASAPGQDLNQHF.

The gene calls are TRBV7-9 and TRBJ2-1; D gene unclear. The CDR3 is made up of 13 amino acids. Trimming cost V 1 base and J 10 bases, with 11 bases left between them. The germline V gene encodes CDR1 SEHNR and CDR2 FQNEAQ (reference sequence). CDR3 DNA: TGTGCCAGCAGCTTAGAGGTCTTGGGCGAGCAGTTCTTC. Amino acid sequence: CASSLEVLGEQFF.

This rearrangement joins TRBV6-5 to TRBJ2-1; perhaps TRBD2 as D (5 bases). The CDR3 loop spans 15 amino acids. The V and J ends lost 0 bases and 8 bases respectively, with 14 bases between them. From germline, CDR1 is MNHEY and CDR2 SVGAGI. The CDR3 is CASSYSPASRDEQFF. DNA of the CDR3: TGTGCCAGCAGTTACTCCCCGGCTAGCCGGGATGAGCAGTTCTTC.

The chain combines TRBV18 with TRBJ1-1; the match to TRBD1 covers 10 bases. Per germline, CDR1 KGHSH and CDR2 LQKENI. V was pared by 2 bases and J by 0 bases, with 9 bases of the junction left unmatched. CDR3 length equals 18 residues. The CDR3 sequence is CASSPFLGQGGMNTEAFF. In DNA form, the CDR3 reads TGTGCCAGCTCACCATTCCTCGGACAGGGGGGTATGAACACTGAAGCTTTCTTT.

The chain is built from TRBV5-1 and TRBJ2-1, with D tentatively TRBD1 (6 bases). With 8 bases removed from V and 4 bases from J, the gap between germline ends came to 13 bases. The CDR3 consists of 13 residues. CDR1 is SGHRS and CDR2 is YFSETQ in the germline V gene. This CDR3 is CASGADSYNEQFF. The CDR3 DNA follows: TGCGCCAGTGGCGCGGACAGTTACAATGAGCAGTTCTTC.

The chain carries TRBV5-1 and TRBJ1-2; no reliable D call. Germline V gene data show CDR1 as SGHRS and CDR2 as YFSETQ. This CDR3 is built from 16 residues. V dropped 4 bases and J dropped 8 bases, with 24 bases sitting between them. Here the CDR3 reads CASSRAYLGSGGGYTF. CDR3 DNA: TGCGCCAGCAGCAGAGCTTATTTGGGGTCGGGCGGGGGCTACACCTTC.

The V gene is TRBV18, the J gene TRBJ2-7; 8 nucleotides match TRBD2. Germline-derived CDR1 and CDR2 are KGHSH and LQKENI. Trimming at V came to 3 bases and at J to 2 bases, leaving 9 bases not matched to a gene. The CDR3 loop spans 16 amino acids. CDR3 loop: CASSPLTGLVTYEQYV. CDR3 DNA: TGTGCCAGCTCACCTCTCACGGGACTAGTAACCTACGAGCAGTACGTC.

This chain connects TRBV6-5 to TRBJ1-3, with no clear D. Germline V gene data show CDR1 as MNHEY and CDR2 as SVGAGI. This CDR3 is 15 amino acids long. Trimming left V 2 bases short and J 4 bases short, with 12 bases between. CDR3 region: CASSYDGGGGNTIYF. Written as DNA, the CDR3 is TGTGCCAGCAGTTACGACGGCGGCGGGGGAAACACCATATATTTT.

V gene TRBV28 combines with J gene TRBJ1-2; D perhaps matches TRBD1 (5 bases). Trimming pared 10 bases from V and 5 bases from J, leaving 11 bases between. The CDR3 sequence is 11 residues long. The germline gives CDR1 MDHEN, CDR2 SYDVKM. The CDR3 DNA reads TGTGCCATAACGGGGGGGTATGGCTACACCTTC. Encoded protein: CAITGGYGYTF.

This clone was picked up one time. The chain combines TRBV10-3 with TRBJ2-7; D might be TRBD1 (5 bases). The ends were cut back, 4 bases at V and 1 base at J, with 11 bases in the middle. This CDR3 spans 14 amino acids. Germline V gene data show CDR1 as ENHRY and CDR2 as SYGVKD. The CDR3 is CAISAIKGSYEQYV. The CDR3 DNA follows: TGTGCCATCAGTGCAATAAAGGGGTCCTACGAGCAGTACGTC.

The chain links TRBV7-8 to TRBJ2-2, with 8 bases identical to TRBD1. The CDR3 is made up of 16 amino acids. Unmatched junction bases numbered 4, after V lost 3 bases and J lost 1 base. Germline assignment: CDR1 SGHVS and CDR2 FQNEAQ. CDR3 protein: CASSFDRGVNTGELFF. The CDR3 nucleotides read TGTGCCAGCAGCTTCGACAGGGGCGTGAACACCGGGGAGCTGTTTTTT.